The 9 T cell receptor beta chains listed next were all sequenced from one sample in a study of blood T cell repertoires in COVID-19 (TCRdb year 2020). The library was made by the immunoSEQ multiplex PCR assay. What TCRdb holds here is the immuneACCESS table cut down to in-frame rearrangements. Part of the clones is not present; checked against another copy, under half of the missing clones reflect an unresolved V gene, and the others are unexplained. This sample holds 270,000 or so clones; approximately 90% were observed only once. The ten largest make up approximately 3% of the sample. Material for sequencing was PBMCs or T cells enriched from blood (not recorded which). The receptor source for this set is a man between 35 and 55 years old who had been exposed to COVID-19.

The V call is TRBV5-4, the J call TRBJ2-1, with TRBD2 as a possible D gene (6 bases). Trimming stripped 6 bases from V and 3 bases from J, with 13 bases between. The CDR3 covers 14 residues. Germline CDR1 is SGHNT and CDR2 is YYREEE (reference sequence). CDR3 sequence (DNA): TGTGCCAGCACCCTGGGGGGTTACTACAATGAGCAGTTCTTC. This codes for CASTLGGYYNEQFF.

V is TRBV28 and J is TRBJ1-3; weak D call: TRBD1 (6 bases). With 11 bases removed from V and 1 base from J, the gap between germline ends came to 12 bases. The CDR3 consists of 13 residues. Germline V CDR1 and CDR2: MDHEN, SYDVKM. CDR3: CAGGAVSGNTIYF. The CDR3 DNA is TGTGCCGGGGGGGCAGTGTCTGGAAACACCATATATTTT. Full variable domain (missing parts from reference TRBV28 and TRBJ1-3): DVKVTQSSRYLVKRTGEKVFLECVQDMDHENMFWYRQDPGLGLRLIYFSYDVKMKEKGDIPEGYSVSREKKERFSLILESASTNQTSMYLCAGGAVSGNTIYFGEGSWLTVV.

This clone occurred once. This rearrangement joins TRBV29-1 to TRBJ2-3, with 9 positions matching TRBD2. The junction had 6 bases not matched to a gene; V was cut back by 8 bases and J by 3 bases. Germline V gives CDR1 SQVTM, CDR2 ANQGSEA. The CDR3 covers 13 residues. DNA for the CDR3: TGCAGCTCCAGCGGGAGGCTGACAGATACGCAGTATTTT. Protein product: CSSSGRLTDTQYF.

The V and J genes are TRBV7-2 and TRBJ2-7; possibly TRBD1 for D (7 bases). The V and J ends lost 5 bases and 2 bases respectively, with 16 bases between them. This CDR3 contains 15 residues. Looked up from germline, CDR1 is SGHTA and CDR2 is FQGNSA. This chain's CDR3 is CASSRQGGAAYEQYF. CDR3 nucleotides: TGTGCCAGCAGCCGGCAGGGGGGCGCGGCCTACGAGCAGTACTTC.

The gene calls are TRBV4-2 and TRBJ2-1, with 10 bases identical to TRBD2. This CDR3 is 16 amino acids long. V shed 0 bases, J shed 9 bases, and the junction held 8 bases outside the gene matches. CDR1 LGHNA and CDR2 YNFKEQ come from the germline V gene. The CDR3 DNA reads as TGTGCCAGCAGCCAAGATGCTAGCGGGAGTGGTGGTGAGCAGTTCTTC. Residues: CASSQDASGSGGEQFF.

The table lists this clone with a few counts. The chain uses TRBV5-6 and TRBJ1-1, with 11 bases matching TRBD1. V lost 4 bases and J lost 4; bases outside the gene matches: 6. The CDR3 covers 15 residues. Germline V gives CDR1 SGHDT, CDR2 YYEEEE. The DNA of the CDR3 is TGTGCCAGCAGCCAGGAGGGACAGGGGGTCACTGAAGCTTTCTTT. It codes for CASSQEGQGVTEAFF. Looking up the rest from reference TRBV5-6 and TRBJ1-1 gives the full variable domain: DAGVTQSPTHLIKTRGQQVTLRCSPKSGHDTVSWYQQALGQGPQFIFQYYEEEERQRGNFPDRFSGHQFPNYSSELNVNALLLGDSALYLCASSQEGQGVTEAFFGQGTRLTVV.

The chain has TRBV6-5 and TRBJ1-5; D perhaps matches TRBD1 (5 bases). Trimming pared 6 bases from V and 0 bases from J, leaving 12 bases between. This CDR3 spans 15 amino acids. Germline values: CDR1 MNHEY, CDR2 SVGAGI. The DNA of the CDR3 is TGTGCCAGCAGATCAGGGCTTCATAGCAATCAGCCCCAGCATTTT. Its translation: CASRSGLHSNQPQHF.

This chain links TRBV10-1 with TRBJ1-1; weak D call: TRBD1 (5 bases). The CDR3 is made up of 13 amino acids. V shed 10 bases and J shed 0 bases, with 12 bases lying between them. Germline V gene data show CDR1 as WNHNN and CDR2 as SYGVQD (reference sequence). CDR3 protein: CATREDMNTEAFF. For the CDR3, the DNA is TGCGCCACCAGGGAAGACATGAACACTGAAGCTTTCTTT.

V gene TRBV6-5 combines with J gene TRBJ2-7; D may be TRBD2 (5 bases). The germline V gene has CDR1 MNHEY and CDR2 SVGAGI. The V end lost 5 bases, the J end lost 4 bases, and 15 bases lay between the germline ends. There are 14 residues in the CDR3. The CDR3 sequence is CASSTREGRYEQYF. In DNA form, the CDR3 reads TGTGCCAGCAGTACCCGAGAGGGTAGGTACGAGCAGTACTTC.